These 8 T cell receptor beta chains came from one sample sequenced in a study of control samples from healthy donors and cancer patients. The assay was immunoSEQ multiplex PCR, and TCRdb's table has in-frame clones only and misses some. This table has approximately 120,000 clones, approximately 90% appearing once. Input material: blood. The receptors derive from a woman aged 50 to 60 in good health.

This clone was counted a few times. The V and J genes are TRBV19 and TRBJ2-7; D is possibly TRBD2 (6 bases). CDR3 length equals 13 residues. V dropped 5 bases and J dropped 6 bases, with 14 bases sitting between them. The germline CDR1 and CDR2 sequences are LNHDA and SQIVND (reference sequence). The CDR3 DNA follows: TGTGCCAGTAGTGTGGGCGGAGGGGTCGAGCAGTACTTC. Its protein is CASSVGGGVEQYF.

This chain joins TRBV20-1 and TRBJ2-5, with a tentative D call TRBD2 (6 bases). V was clipped by 7 bases and J by 5 bases, with 11 bases between them. From germline, CDR1 is DFQATT and CDR2 SNEGSKA (reference sequence). The CDR3 consists of 11 residues. The CDR3, as DNA: TGCAGTGGCGGGGCGCGGGAGACCCAGTACTTC. It encodes CSGGARETQYF.

This chain joins TRBV27 and TRBJ1-2; D is unclear. The length of the CDR3 is 14 residues. V was clipped by 3 bases and J by 2 bases, with 10 bases between them. CDR1 MNHEY and CDR2 SMNVEV come from the germline V gene (reference sequence). The DNA for the CDR3 is TGTGCCAGCAGTTTCATCCCAATAAACTATGGCTACACCTTC. Amino acid sequence: CASSFIPINYGYTF.

This clone was counted only a few times. This sequence joins TRBV5-1 and TRBJ1-6; D is perhaps TRBD1 (5 bases). V was cut by 5 bases and J by 7 bases, with 16 bases left in between. The germline CDR1 and CDR2 sequences are SGHRS and YFSETQ. The CDR3 is made up of 15 amino acids. The CDR3 loop is CASRFRAGVNSPLHF. The CDR3 DNA is TGCGCCAGCAGATTCAGGGCCGGCGTGAATTCACCCCTCCACTTT.

The chain links TRBV5-1 to TRBJ1-2; D ambiguous. Germline values: CDR1 SGHRS, CDR2 YFSETQ. V was clipped by 5 bases and J by 8 bases, with 16 bases between them. This CDR3 has 13 residues. The DNA of the CDR3 is TGCGCCAGCAGTCAGGTGACCGGCGAAGGCTACACCTTC. Translating gives CASSQVTGEGYTF.

The J gene is TRBJ2-5, the V gene TRBV19; D might be TRBD2 (6 bases). CDR3 length: 12 residues. Germline CDR1 reads LNHDA; CDR2 reads SQIVND (reference sequence). V was shortened by 5 bases and J by 5 bases, with 9 bases between the two germline ends. Here the CDR3 reads CASSGAGETQYF. As DNA, the CDR3 is TGTGCCAGTAGTGGGGCGGGGGAGACCCAGTACTTC.

The chain is built from TRBV9 and TRBJ1-1; maybe TRBD1 (5 bases). The CDR3 covers 15 residues. Trimming stripped 8 bases from V and 0 bases from J, with 17 bases between. In germline, CDR1 is SGDLS, CDR2 YYNGEE. The CDR3 region has the DNA TGTGCCAGTACGGACATCCCTCTCCTGAACACTGAAGCTTTCTTT. It is translated as CASTDIPLLNTEAFF.

V is TRBV6-5 and J is TRBJ1-1; no definite D call. There are 11 residues in the CDR3. Germline-derived CDR1 and CDR2 are MNHEY and SVGAGI. Trimming pared 5 bases from V and 2 bases from J, leaving 3 bases between. CDR3 DNA: TGTGCCAGCAGTACAAACACTGAAGCTTTCTTT. This encodes CASSTNTEAFF.